Described below is a single TCR beta chain sequence and its context. This clonotype was seen ten or more times. This receptor's antigen is unknown. The sample holds no much larger clone one base away, and base qualities are not on file. TCR cDNA was synthesized by 5'RACE template switching, through which a universal primer site and unique molecular identifiers were introduced. Priming for cDNA synthesis came from both the TCR alpha and TCR beta constant segments. Library amplification involved two PCR steps, and the second step added sample barcodes and sequencing adapters. Sequencing of libraries was performed on Illumina HiSeq 2500 (2x100 bp) or NovaSeq (2x150 bp). In the paper's pipeline: Demultiplexing of reads and collapsing into UMI consensus sequences were performed with MIGEC, and V(D)J alignment was carried out with MiXCR. Vaccine-responding clonotypes were defined with edgeR using replicate PBMC samples, requiring FDR below 0.01 and a log2 fold change above 5 up to day 15. Each bulk clonotype was labeled CD4 or CD8 based on which sequenced repertoire, CD4 or CD8, contained the clonotype at higher abundance. The public reads were quality trimmed at Q25 with fastp and then assembled into clones with MiXCR by TCRdb, keeping productive beta chains. A single entry per CDR3 protein holds the most common genes and DNA from its merged rows. The V and J calls were not made by the authors but by TCRdb's processing. The sample records around 65,000 distinct CDR3 sequences, 4.5% to 7.5% of which are singletons. Clones ranked in the top ten supply 2.2% of the sample.

There are 16 amino acids in the CDR3, from cysteine to phenylalanine inclusive. The sequence is cut down to CDR3 DNA, 48 bases in frame from base 1. The germline V gene (reference sequence) yields SEHNR for CDR1 and FQNEAQ for CDR2. V loses 3 bases, J loses 0 bases, and the germline ends lie 12 bases apart. This specimen belongs to a study of T cells after yellow fever vaccination (dated by TCRdb to about 2019). As for the study more broadly: Libraries from fractions with low cell numbers were prepared with the SMART-Seq v4 Ultra Low Input RNA kit. Two healthy male donors, one aged 18 to 30 and one aged 30 to 40 years, were included in the cohort. Blood samples were taken at several timepoints before and after primary and secondary immunization, and bulk PBMC replicates and cell subsets were isolated. To follow T-cell clones before and after both primary and booster YFV17D yellow fever vaccination, bulk TCR alpha and beta repertoires underwent longitudinal sequencing. What the authors observed across the whole study: Computational filtering was required because FACS-sorted repertoires could contain abundant contaminating clonotypes from the bulk population. Because only a couple of donors were included in the study, the extent to which the findings can be generalized is limited. A small fraction of clonotypes showed up in both the CD4 and CD8 compartments, probably as a result of convergent recombination. Most clones expanded after primary vaccination (almost 97% of CD4 and 80% to 90% of CD8) were re-detected after the booster, suggesting that broad memory maintenance occurred. Compared with the primary T-cell response, the secondary T-cell response was faster but weaker, reaching its peak on day 5 rather than on day 15.

This specimen's treatment or condition label, interpreted: live attenuated yellow fever vaccine strain. A standard Ficoll-Paque protocol was used to isolate PBMCs from peripheral blood. Dynabeads CD4 and CD8 positive selection kits were used to isolate CD4 and CD8 T-cell fractions. TriZol was used to extract RNA from bulk PBMCs, CD4 and CD8 fractions, and dextramer-positive and dextramer-negative fractions. The sequencing used CD4+ T cells sorted from PBMCs, collected more than 13 days after the first yellow fever vaccination. The chain is assembled from TRBV7-9 and TRBJ1-3; no D gene can be assigned with confidence. The TCR originated in a man aged 18 to 30 who received the YFV17D yellow fever vaccine. The DNA is TGTGCCAGCAGCTTCGTTATCCTGACCTCTGGAAACACCATATATTTT. Translation gives CASSFVILTSGNTIYF. Extended through the reference TRBV7-9 and TRBJ1-3 proteins, this CDR3 yields the full variable domain: DTGVSQNPRHKITKRGQNVTFRCDPISEHNRLYWYRQTLGQGPEFLTYFQNEAQLEKSRLLSDRFSAERPKGSFSTLEIQRTEQGDSAMYLCASSFVILTSGNTIYFGEGSWLTVV.